The 23 T cell receptor beta chains given below trace back to one sample, sequenced in a study of blood T cell repertoires in COVID-19. Measured with immunoSEQ multiplex PCR; TCRdb has only the in-frame clones, and not every one. Of over 250,000 clones in the sample, about nine tenths are singletons; the top ten hold 2% to 2.5%. The sequencing input was peripheral blood. These receptors were collected from a man between 45 and 60 years old with acute or convalescent COVID-19.

V and J are TRBV5-1 and TRBJ2-3, with 7 bases matching TRBD1. Trimming cost V 3 bases and J 2 bases; bases outside gene matches: 15. The CDR3 extends over 18 amino acids. Germline V gene lookup returns CDR1 SGHRS and CDR2 YFSETQ. CDR3 DNA: TGCGCCAGCAGCTCAACAATCCGGACAGGAGCGTCCACAGATACGCAGTATTTT. Translating gives CASSSTIRTGASTDTQYF.

The CDR3 here is CASSPPRSYEQYF. CDR3 DNA: TGTGCCAGCAGCCCCCCCCGTTCCTACGAGCAGTACTTC. The chain employs TRBV3-1 (or the pseudogene TRBV3-2) and TRBJ2-7, with D hard to call. This CDR3 region has 13 residues. Germline CDR1 reads LGHDT; CDR2 reads YNNKEL (reference sequence). Trimming took 4 bases from V and 1 from J, leaving 8 bases between them.

V is TRBV9 and J is TRBJ1-2, with D possibly TRBD1 on 5 matching bases. The CDR3 consists of 12 residues. Trimming removed 3 bases from V and 8 bases from J, with 11 bases in between. Looked up from germline, CDR1 is SGDLS and CDR2 is YYNGEE. The CDR3 DNA sequence: TGTGCCAGCAGCGCTGACAGAGGCGGCTACACCTTC. Translating gives CASSADRGGYTF.

The V call is TRBV5-1, the J call TRBJ2-3; 9 positions agree with TRBD2. Trimming removed 5 bases from V and 0 bases from J; junction bases left unmatched: 4. The CDR3 extends over 15 amino acids. Per the germline V gene, CDR1 is SGHRS and CDR2 is YFSETQ. Here the CDR3 DNA reads TGCGCCAGCAGAGAGCGGGGGGCTAGCACAGATACGCAGTATTTT. Translating gives CASRERGASTDTQYF.

The chain recombines TRBV7-2 with TRBJ2-7; 7 nucleotides line up with TRBD1. The germline V gene has CDR1 SGHTA and CDR2 FQGNSA. The CDR3 contains 16 residues. The ends lost 3 bases at V and 0 bases at J; junction bases unmatched: 8. CDR3: CASSLALGTASYEQYF. CDR3 in DNA: TGTGCCAGCAGCTTGGCCCTCGGGACAGCCTCCTACGAGCAGTACTTC.

The chain combines TRBV15 with TRBJ2-7, with 8 positions matching TRBD2. Per the germline V gene, CDR1 is LNHNV and CDR2 is YYDKDF (reference sequence). The CDR3 consists of 15 residues. Trimming took 0 bases from V and 6 from J; bases not matched to a gene: 7. The CDR3 DNA reads TGTGCCACCAGCAGAGATGGACTAGCTTCGGCCGAGCAGTACTTC. As protein: CATSRDGLASAEQYF.

The rearrangement links TRBV2 to TRBJ1-1, with D perhaps matching TRBD1 (6 bases). The CDR3 is 14 amino acids. Germline loops: CDR1 SNHLY, CDR2 FYNNEI. V was shortened by 3 bases and J by 3 bases, with 11 bases between the two germline ends. CDR3 in amino acids: CASSEGRGYTEAFF. The CDR3 coding sequence is TGTGCCAGCAGTGAGGGCAGGGGCTACACTGAAGCTTTCTTT. The variable domain in full, with the rest retrieved from reference TRBV2 and TRBJ1-1, is EPEVTQTPSHQVTQMGQEVILRCVPISNHLYFYWYRQILGQKVEFLVSFYNNEISEKSEIFDDQFSVERPDGSNFTLKIRSTKLEDSAMYFCASSEGRGYTEAFFGQGTRLTVV.

The V and J genes are TRBV29-1 and TRBJ2-5, with D hard to call. This CDR3 comprises 13 residues. The germline CDR1 and CDR2 sequences are SQVTM and ANQGSEA. V shed 4 bases and J shed 0 bases, with 9 bases lying between them. DNA for the CDR3: TGCAGCGTTGCGGGTTCGTACCAAGAGACCCAGTACTTC. Protein: CSVAGSYQETQYF.

The rearrangement links TRBV14 to TRBJ1-4; 9 nucleotides line up with TRBD1. The CDR3 is 16 residues long. Trimming at V came to 4 bases and at J to 4 bases, leaving 7 bases not matched to a gene. Germline V lookup: CDR1 SGHDN, CDR2 FVKESK. CDR3 loop: CASSPYRGRFNEKLFF. The CDR3 nucleotides are TGTGCCAGCAGCCCTTACAGGGGGCGGTTTAATGAAAAACTGTTTTTT.

This clone appeared once. This chain connects TRBV7-9 to TRBJ1-3, with TRBD1 matching over 11 bases. Trimming removed 5 bases from V and 0 bases from J; junction bases left unmatched: 6. The CDR3 has 17 amino acids. Germline CDR1 SEHNR, CDR2 FQNEAQ (reference sequence). CDR3 bases: TGTGCCAGCAGCCCGAGAGGGACAGGGGGCTCTGGAAACACCATATATTTT. Protein sequence: CASSPRGTGGSGNTIYF.

This clone was picked up one time. V is TRBV15 and J is TRBJ1-3, with D perhaps TRBD1 (6 bases). V was clipped by 4 bases and J by 0 bases, with 16 bases between them. Germline-derived CDR1 and CDR2 are LNHNV and YYDKDF (reference sequence). The CDR3 length is 17 residues. This CDR3 reads CATSTRQVLNSGNTIYF. CDR3 DNA: TGTGCCACCAGCACACGACAGGTTTTAAACTCTGGAAACACCATATATTTT.

The CDR3 nucleotides are TGTGCCAGCAGCTTGGTCTCCCCAGGATCATATGGCTACACCTTC. Translated: CASSLVSPGSYGYTF. The rearrangement links TRBV5-6 to TRBJ1-2; D is undetermined. Per germline, CDR1 SGHDT and CDR2 YYEEEE. Trimming removed 0 bases from V and 5 bases from J, with 14 bases in between. The CDR3 is made up of 15 amino acids. Together with reference TRBV5-6 and TRBJ1-2, the CDR3 gives the full variable domain: DAGVTQSPTHLIKTRGQQVTLRCSPKSGHDTVSWYQQALGQGPQFIFQYYEEEERQRGNFPDRFSGHQFPNYSSELNVNALLLGDSALYLCASSLVSPGSYGYTFGSGTRLTVV.

This chain uses TRBV3-1 (or the pseudogene TRBV3-2) with TRBJ1-2, with TRBD1 matching over 7 bases. The CDR3 contains 13 residues. Germline CDR1 LGHDT, CDR2 YNNKEL (reference sequence). Trimming cost V 4 bases and J 4 bases; bases outside gene matches: 3. CDR3 loop: CASSPGQFYGYTF. CDR3 in DNA: TGTGCCAGCAGCCCGGGACAGTTCTATGGCTACACCTTC.

The rearrangement joins TRBV5-4 to TRBJ1-4; the D is unclear. V lost 1 base and J 0 bases, leaving 7 bases between the germline ends. The germline V gene encodes CDR1 SGHNT and CDR2 YYREEE (reference sequence). The CDR3 is 15 residues long. CDR3 sequence: CASSLSVSTNEKLFF. The CDR3 nucleotides are TGTGCCAGCAGCTTGTCGGTGTCAACTAATGAAAAACTGTTTTTT.

The rearrangement joins TRBV11-2 to TRBJ2-4; 9 bases are shared with TRBD2. CDR1 and CDR2 (germline): SGHAT, FQNNGV. CDR3 size: 17 residues. V shed 4 bases, J shed 8 bases, and the junction held 15 bases outside the gene matches. The CDR3, as DNA: TGTGCCAGCAGCTATCTCGGGGGCGGGAGGGGTGAGGACATTCAGTACTTC. Encoded protein: CASSYLGGGRGEDIQYF.

This chain joins TRBV6-6 and TRBJ2-7, with a possible D match to TRBD1 (6 bases). This CDR3 has 14 amino acids. The V gene's germline CDR1 is MNHNY and CDR2 SVGAGI (reference sequence). Trimming took 4 bases from V and 4 from J, leaving 14 bases between them. The CDR3 DNA follows: TGTGCCAGCAGTTCAACAGGGCTGGTATACGAGCAGTACTTC. This sequence encodes CASSSTGLVYEQYF.

The CDR3 region is CASSQGTGSTEAFF. The CDR3 DNA sequence: TGCGCCAGCAGCCAAGGGACAGGGAGCACTGAAGCTTTCTTT. The chain couples TRBV5-1 to TRBJ1-1; 9 nucleotides match TRBD1. The CDR3 has 14 residues. Per the germline V gene, CDR1 is SGHRS and CDR2 is YFSETQ. The trim removed 4 bases at V and 4 bases at J, leaving 5 bases unmatched.

The rearrangement joins TRBV10-3 to TRBJ2-7; D uncertain. The length of the CDR3 is 15 residues. The germline V and J ends were trimmed by 2 bases and 7 bases, with 18 bases remaining between them. Germline CDR1 ENHRY, CDR2 SYGVKD. The DNA of the CDR3 is TGTGCCATCAGTGAGAACCCGGCAGATTCGAGGGAGCAGTACTTC. The encoded protein is CAISENPADSREQYF.

The chain links TRBV7-3 to TRBJ2-1; D might be TRBD1 (6 bases). The CDR3 runs to 11 residues. Trimming cost V 3 bases and J 9 bases, with 6 bases left between them. The germline CDR1 and CDR2 sequences are SGHTA and FQGTGA. CDR3 DNA: TGTGCCAGCAGCTTCAGGGGTGAGCAGTTCTTC. Protein product: CASSFRGEQFF.

The CDR3 DNA reads TGTGCCAGCAGCCAAGCGGGACAGATGTATGAAAAACTGTTTTTT. It codes for CASSQAGQMYEKLFF. The chain carries TRBV3-1 (or the pseudogene TRBV3-2) and TRBJ1-4, with 7 bases identical to TRBD1. This CDR3 region has 15 residues. V trimming: 1 base; J trimming: 6 bases; junction bases outside the gene matches: 5. CDR1 is LGHDT and CDR2 is YNNKEL in the germline V gene (reference sequence).

This clone was counted between two and nine times. This rearrangement joins TRBV3-1 (or the pseudogene TRBV3-2) to TRBJ1-1, with D hard to call. The length of the CDR3 is 16 residues. CDR1 is LGHDT and CDR2 is YNNKEL in the germline V gene (reference sequence). Trimming left V 1 base short and J 1 base short, with 13 bases between. The CDR3 protein is CASSQGKPLRNTEAFF. DNA for the CDR3: TGTGCCAGCAGCCAAGGAAAGCCGCTCCGGAACACTGAAGCTTTCTTT.

V usage is TRBV12-5 and J usage is TRBJ1-1, with a tentative D call TRBD1 (5 bases). Looked up from germline, CDR1 is LGHNT and CDR2 is FRNRAP. This CDR3 contains 14 residues. V dropped 2 bases and J dropped 1 base, with 8 bases sitting between them. CDR3 sequence reads: CASGLQGGNTEAFF. CDR3 DNA: TGTGCTAGTGGTTTGCAGGGTGGGAACACTGAAGCTTTCTTT. Complete variable domain (other parts from reference TRBV12-5 and TRBJ1-1): DARVTQTPRHKVTEMGQEVTMRCQPILGHNTVFWYRQTMMQGLELLAYFRNRAPLDDSGMPKDRFSAEMPDATLATLKIQPSEPRDSAVYFCASGLQGGNTEAFFGQGTRLTVV.

The CDR3 sequence: CASSYRENTEAFF. Written as DNA, the CDR3 is TGTGCCAGCAGTTACAGGGAGAACACTGAAGCTTTCTTT. The V gene is TRBV2, the J gene TRBJ1-1; D may be TRBD1 (6 bases). The germline CDR1 and CDR2 sequences are SNHLY and FYNNEI. This CDR3 has 13 residues. V was pared by 5 bases and J by 1 base, with 8 bases between. Using reference TRBV2 and TRBJ1-1 for the parts outside the CDR3, the full variable domain is EPEVTQTPSHQVTQMGQEVILRCVPISNHLYFYWYRQILGQKVEFLVSFYNNEISEKSEIFDDQFSVERPDGSNFTLKIRSTKLEDSAMYFCASSYRENTEAFFGQGTRLTVV.